This note documents a single TCR beta chain sequence. Its antigen remains unknown. Germline CDR1 and CDR2: KGHSH and LQKENI. The CDR3 runs 14 residues. The germline V and J ends were trimmed by 4 bases and 4 bases, with 13 bases remaining between them. Primers for the PCR totalled 60 Vbeta and 13 Jbeta. Original data processing: Unique TCR beta chains numbered around 80 million in a later analysis, with around 10 million shared. TCRdb's table, derived via immunoSEQ multiplex PCR, lists solely in-frame clones and lacks some. The V and J calls and the clone size are those of that table, but D and trimming were determined from the DNA. The sample contains some 57,000 clones, approximately 70% of which appear only once. This sample stems from a study of cytomegalovirus exposure and HLA in healthy donors. General study points: Prior analysis indicated that the majority of TCR beta V segments exhibited productivity approximately 87% or approximately 30% of the time. There were reportedly fewer N-insertions in an Asian-associated ancestry cluster than the roughly 670-donor mean, in a later analysis. Most TCR sequences showed up rarely, but some public TCRs showed up in many donors.

The sample was PBMCs. J is TRBJ1-1 and V is TRBV18; possible D gene TRBD1, 5 bases. The sequence was obtained from a woman aged 55-69 years in good health and CMV-seropositive. The CDR3 protein is CASSLTDRGTEAFF. CDR3 DNA sequence: TGTGCCAGCTCACTGACAGATAGGGGCACTGAAGCTTTCTTT.